Each of the 20 T cell receptor beta chains below was sequenced from the same sample in a study of cytomegalovirus exposure and HLA in healthy donors. It was with 60 Vbeta and 13 Jbeta primers that the PCR ran. The data were produced by immunoSEQ multiplex PCR, yet TCRdb's version contains in-frame clones alone and is incomplete. The sample lists some 200,000 clones, about 88% seen once, with approximately 0.23% in the top ten. The sequenced material came from PBMCs. These receptors were collected from a girl under three years old in good health and CMV-seronegative.

This clone was detected once. This chain uses TRBV6-5 with TRBJ2-5; 8 bases map to TRBD1. Losses at the gene ends were 5 bases for V and 5 bases for J; bases not matched to a gene: 7. Germline CDR1 and CDR2: MNHEY and SVGAGI. CDR3 length: 14 residues. This CDR3 reads CASSGQGWKETQYF. The CDR3 DNA reads as TGTGCCAGCAGTGGACAGGGATGGAAGGAGACCCAGTACTTC.

The chain carries TRBV19 and TRBJ1-4; no definite D call. The CDR3 is 13 amino acids. Germline V CDR1 and CDR2: LNHDA, SQIVND (reference sequence). The ends were cut back, 5 bases at V and 8 bases at J, with 12 bases in the middle. CDR3 sequence reads: CASSDGGREKLFF. The CDR3 region has the DNA TGTGCCAGTAGTGATGGAGGGAGGGAAAAACTGTTTTTT.

The chain employs TRBV5-1 and TRBJ2-5; D is perhaps TRBD1 (6 bases). Trimming removed 4 bases at V and 2 bases at J, with 15 bases between. This CDR3 contains 15 residues. Germline V gene lookup returns CDR1 SGHRS and CDR2 YFSETQ. The CDR3: CASSPRTESQETQYF. For the CDR3, the DNA is TGCGCCAGCAGCCCGCGGACAGAGTCTCAAGAGACCCAGTACTTC.

This chain connects TRBV30 to TRBJ1-1; no definite D call. The CDR3 has 13 amino acids. V lost 4 bases and J 0 bases, leaving 9 bases between the germline ends. From germline, CDR1 is GTSNPN and CDR2 SVGIG (reference sequence). CDR3 nucleotide sequence: TGTGCCTGGATACCCAGAATGAACACTGAAGCTTTCTTT. It codes for CAWIPRMNTEAFF.

The chain links TRBV27 to TRBJ1-5, with 12 positions matching TRBD1. The CDR3 extends over 16 amino acids. V lost 8 bases, J lost 2 bases, and 7 bases stayed unmatched. CDR1 is MNHEY, CDR2 SMNVEV, per germline (reference sequence). The DNA for the CDR3 is TGTGCCAGCCGGGACAGGGGGCCTGACGGCAATCAGCCCCAGCATTTT. Amino acids: CASRDRGPDGNQPQHF.

The chain has TRBV9 and TRBJ2-2; D possibly corresponds to TRBD2 (6 bases). Germline V gene sequence: CDR1 SGDLS, CDR2 YYNGEE. Trimming cost V 7 bases and J 6 bases, with 19 bases left between them. The CDR3 loop spans 15 amino acids. DNA for the CDR3: TGTGCCAGCTCCCTAGGAGGGGTGTGGGCCGGGGAGCTGTTTTTT. This sequence encodes CASSLGGVWAGELFF.

The rearrangement links TRBV4-3 to TRBJ1-1, with 8 bases fitting TRBD1. The ends lost 4 bases at V and 4 bases at J; junction bases unmatched: 5. This CDR3 region has 14 residues. Germline V gene data show CDR1 as LGHNA and CDR2 as YSLEER. The CDR3 spells CASSPTGEGTEAFF. The CDR3 region has the DNA TGCGCCAGCAGCCCGACAGGGGAAGGCACTGAAGCTTTCTTT.

This chain uses TRBV7-2 with TRBJ2-4; 10 positions agree with TRBD2. Germline assignment: CDR1 SGHTA and CDR2 FQGNSA. The CDR3 is 15 residues long. V was pared by 3 bases and J by 7 bases, with 6 bases of the junction left unmatched. The CDR3 reads CASSFLAGVANIQYF. The CDR3 DNA reads as TGTGCCAGCAGCTTCCTAGCGGGAGTAGCTAACATTCAGTACTTC.

The rearrangement joins TRBV4-1 to TRBJ2-1, with D maybe TRBD2 (5 bases). Germline CDR1 reads MGHRA; CDR2 reads YSYEKL. Trimming shortened V by 2 bases and J by 7 bases, and 12 bases separated the two germline ends. This CDR3 has 14 residues. The CDR3 DNA reads as TGCGCCAGCAGCCAATGGGCGGGTAAAAATGAGCAGTTCTTC. The encoded protein is CASSQWAGKNEQFF.

J is TRBJ2-5 and V is TRBV15; a possible D gene is TRBD1 (5 bases). The J call is uncertain, as TRBJ2-7 better fits the DNA end. The CDR3 loop spans 16 amino acids. Germline-derived CDR1 and CDR2 are LNHNV and YYDKDF (reference sequence). The CDR3 DNA reads TGTGCCACCAGCAGAGCAGGGATGGCGATGGTTGGCGAGCAGTACTTC. Translation gives CATSRAGMAMVGEQYF.

The J gene is TRBJ2-3, the V gene TRBV29-1, with TRBD2 matching 9 bases. The CDR3 spans 14 residues. J was trimmed by 2 bases and V by 6 bases; bases with no gene match: 6. Per germline, CDR1 SQVTM and CDR2 ANQGSEA. The CDR3 reads CSVNLAGDTDTQYF. The CDR3 DNA sequence: TGCAGCGTAAATTTAGCGGGGGACACAGATACGCAGTATTTT.

CDR3 sequence reads: CASSLAPGGPSEQYF. The CDR3 DNA is TGCGCCAGCAGCTTGGCCCCGGGAGGGCCCTCCGAGCAGTACTTC. The chain combines TRBV5-1 with TRBJ2-7; TRBD2 agrees at 8 bases. V was clipped by 0 bases and J by 6 bases; unmatched bases: 8. The germline gives CDR1 SGHRS, CDR2 YFSETQ. CDR3 length equals 15 residues.

This sequence joins TRBV5-1 and TRBJ2-1, with 11 bases identical to TRBD2. The CDR3 totals 15 residues. V shed 0 bases and J 6 bases; nucleotides not matched to a gene: 2. Germline V gene lookup returns CDR1 SGHRS and CDR2 YFSETQ. The CDR3 DNA reads TGCGCCAGCAGCTTGGGACTAGCGGGGATCAATGAGCAGTTCTTC. As protein: CASSLGLAGINEQFF.

This chain uses TRBV7-8 with TRBJ2-3, with 9 bases fitting TRBD2. The CDR3 is 15 residues long. The germline gives CDR1 SGHVS, CDR2 FQNEAQ. Unmatched junction bases numbered 6, after V lost 5 bases and J lost 3 bases. The CDR3 protein is CASSLGGRATDTQYF. The DNA of the CDR3 is TGTGCCAGCAGCCTCGGCGGGAGGGCAACAGATACGCAGTATTTT.

The chain joins TRBV7-9 to TRBJ1-2; 12 bases map to TRBD1. This CDR3 region has 15 residues. J lost 6 bases, V lost 4 bases, and 6 bases had no gene match. Germline CDR1 and CDR2: SEHNR and FQNEAQ (reference sequence). CDR3: CASSSAGTGGDGYTF. CDR3 DNA sequence: TGTGCCAGCAGCTCGGCCGGGACAGGGGGCGATGGCTACACCTTC.

This clone came up a few times. The chain employs TRBV4-1 and TRBJ1-5, with D possibly TRBD1 on 5 matching bases. The V end lost 4 bases, the J end lost 4 bases, and 14 bases lay between the germline ends. Germline assignment: CDR1 MGHRA and CDR2 YSYEKL. The length of the CDR3 is 15 residues. This CDR3 is CASSLRGGVNQPQHF. The DNA of the CDR3 is TGCGCCAGCAGCCTAAGGGGCGGGGTGAATCAGCCCCAGCATTTT.

The rearrangement links TRBV10-2 to TRBJ2-5, with D possibly matching TRBD2 (6 bases). The J call may be incorrect, as the DNA end agrees better with TRBJ2-7. The germline gives CDR1 WSHSY, CDR2 SAAADI. The CDR3 contains 15 residues. CDR3 sequence reads: CASKFQGLGSYEQYF. The CDR3, as DNA: TGCGCCAGCAAGTTTCAGGGACTCGGATCCTACGAGCAGTACTTC.

The chain recombines TRBV30 with TRBJ2-7; 10 positions agree with TRBD2. There are 13 residues in the CDR3. V shed 3 bases, J shed 6 bases, and the junction held 5 bases outside the gene matches. Germline V gives CDR1 GTSNPN, CDR2 SVGIG (reference sequence). DNA for the CDR3: TGTGCCTGGAGGCATAGCGGGGGGTCCGAGCAGTACTTC. This translates into CAWRHSGGSEQYF.

This chain connects TRBV4-1 to TRBJ2-6, with 8 nucleotides matching TRBD1. Germline lookup yields CDR1 MGHRA and CDR2 YSYEKL. The V and J ends lost 7 bases and 0 bases, in that order; junction bases with no gene match: 5. The CDR3 contains 16 residues. The CDR3 protein is CASTQGATSGANVLTF. The CDR3 DNA is TGCGCCAGCACTCAGGGGGCAACCTCTGGGGCCAACGTCCTGACTTTC.

This rearrangement joins TRBV10-3 to TRBJ1-4, with D possibly being TRBD1 (6 bases). The CDR3 has 13 residues. The V end lost 7 bases, the J end lost 4 bases, and 10 bases lay between the germline ends. Germline CDR1 is ENHRY and CDR2 is SYGVKD. CDR3 DNA sequence: TGTGCCATCAAACGGACAGTTAATGAAAAACTGTTTTTT. Its translation is CAIKRTVNEKLFF.